The clone carrying this T cell receptor beta chain has just a few counts. The CDR3 runs 15 residues. Germline CDR1 is MDHEN and CDR2 is SYDVKM. V lost 6 bases and J 3 bases, leaving 18 bases between the germline ends. Libraries were prepared by immunoSEQ multiplex PCR; TCRdb keeps only in-frame clonotypes and omits some of them. The sample shows approximately 150,000 clones, roughly 92% of them seen only once. These data are taken from a study of control samples from healthy donors and cancer patients. Sequenced sample: blood. The sequence was collected from a man in his forties in good health. The genes are TRBV28 and TRBJ2-7; perhaps TRBD1 as D (5 bases). CDR3 DNA: TGTGCCAGCAGCCCCCGACAGTCCTATATCTACGAGCAGTACTTC. Amino acids: CASSPRQSYIYEQYF. Based on the CDR3 plus reference TRBV28 and TRBJ2-7, the full variable domain is DVKVTQSSRYLVKRTGEKVFLECVQDMDHENMFWYRQDPGLGLRLIYFSYDVKMKEKGDIPEGYSVSREKKERFSLILESASTNQTSMYLCASSPRQSYIYEQYFGPGTRLTVT.